Below, one T cell receptor beta chain is given with its context. The data belong to a study of identifying expanded T cells in peripheral blood. With V trimmed by 6 bases and J by 7 bases, 8 bases remained unmatched. CDR3 length equals 14 residues. Germline V lookup: CDR1 MNHNY, CDR2 SVGAGI (reference sequence). The protocol was immunoSEQ multiplex PCR, while the TCRdb copy is restricted to in-frame clones and leaves out a portion. The table lists about 100,000 clones, 80% to 90% of them singletons, with 4.5% to 6.5% in the top ten. Specimen: blood. This receptor was obtained from a person aged 18 to 75 in good health. The chain has TRBV6-6 and TRBJ1-2, with 10 bases lining up with TRBD1. Here the CDR3 DNA reads TGTGCCAGCAGAGACCCCGGGACAGGGGCTGGCTACACCTTC. Translation gives CASRDPGTGAGYTF.